Detailed here is one T cell receptor (beta chain). Authors' data handling: Amplification with reference gene primers provided the estimates of nucleated cell counts. Libraries were prepared by immunoSEQ multiplex PCR; TCRdb keeps only in-frame clonotypes and omits some of them. D and trimming come from the DNA, and the V and J calls and clone size come from that table. The repertoire holds some 72,000 clones, with around nine tenths as singletons. This sample is part of a study of blood T cell repertoires in COVID-19. Study details: COVID-19 samples, acute and convalescent, were from the United States, Italy and Spain. From T cells, B-cell-depleted T cells, or PBMCs came the material, which was cDNA or gDNA.

The CDR3 contains 15 residues. The junction had 2 bases not matched to a gene; V was cut back by 0 bases and J by 2 bases. From germline, CDR1 is MNHEY and CDR2 SMNVEV (reference sequence). The chain recombines TRBV27 with TRBJ2-7, with 9 bases fitting TRBD1. The clonotype comes from a man in his fifties with active or convalescent COVID-19. Sample: peripheral blood. CDR3 amino acids: CASSLSNRGPYEQYF. The CDR3, as DNA: TGTGCCAGCAGTTTATCGAACAGGGGGCCCTACGAGCAGTACTTC.